The next 21 T cell receptor beta chains were all read from a single sample in a study of human T cells and chemical hapten exposure. MiXCR, run by TCRdb on the RACE reads, gives a single entry per CDR3 protein. The sample lists 150,000 or so distinct CDR3 sequences; around 15% were seen once. The time point is: patch test 1, 2 weeks after DPC sensitization. Regarding treatment: therapeutic diphenylcyclopropenone sensitization with weekly scalp DPC. The sequenced sample was whole blood, obtained in connection with sensitization to the hapten diphenylcyclopropenone (DPC). These receptors originate from a woman aged 30 to 39 with alopecia areata. Some clones in this sample may be carry-over from other donors' samples.

This clonotype was counted only a few times. The J gene is TRBJ2-2, the V gene TRBV7-3; D remains unclear. The CDR3 sequence is 12 residues long. V was pared by 1 base and J by 6 bases, with 3 bases between. Germline loops: CDR1 SGHTA, CDR2 FQGTGA. Here the CDR3 DNA reads TGTGCCAGCAGCTTAATTCCCGGGGAGCTGTTTTTT. Its protein product is CASSLIPGELFF.

This chain links TRBV27 with TRBJ2-3, with TRBD2 identical over 10 bases. Germline V gives CDR1 MNHEY, CDR2 SMNVEV (reference sequence). The CDR3 runs 15 residues. V dropped 5 bases and J dropped 6; count of bases not matched to a gene: 8. The CDR3 nucleotides are TGTGCCAGCAGTCCATCTAGCGGGAGAACGGATACGCAGTATTTT. It encodes CASSPSSGRTDTQYF.

The V and J genes are TRBV9 and TRBJ1-1; D not resolved. CDR1 is SGDLS, CDR2 YYNGEE, per germline. V lost 1 base, J lost 1 base, and 5 bases lay in between. The CDR3 runs 13 residues. The CDR3 spells CASSVTRNTEAFF. The CDR3 bases are TGTGCCAGCAGCGTAACCAGGAACACTGAAGCTTTCTTT.

The sample holds a few counts of this clonotype. The V gene is TRBV20-1, the J gene TRBJ2-2, with TRBD2 matching 7 bases. There are 16 residues in the CDR3. Germline V gene lookup returns CDR1 DFQATT and CDR2 SNEGSKA (reference sequence). With 5 bases clipped from V and 4 bases from J, the junction kept 13 bases outside the gene matches. This chain's CDR3 is CSASNGAGATTGELFF. CDR3 in DNA: TGCAGTGCTTCAAACGGCGCGGGAGCCACCACCGGGGAGCTGTTTTTT.

There are many counts of this clonotype. The rearrangement uses TRBV7-3 and TRBJ2-2; 8 bases are a match to TRBD2. Trimming cost V 6 bases and J 8 bases; bases outside gene matches: 20. The CDR3 extends over 18 amino acids. The V gene's germline CDR1 is SGHTA and CDR2 FQGTGA. This chain's CDR3 is CASSPTGGGPLLGGELFF. For the CDR3, the DNA is TGTGCCAGCAGTCCAACGGGCGGGGGGCCCCTCCTCGGAGGGGAGCTGTTTTTT.

Only a few counts were recorded for this clonotype. V gene TRBV28 combines with J gene TRBJ1-2; 7 nucleotides agree with TRBD1. The CDR3 runs 14 residues. With 5 bases clipped from V and 8 bases from J, the junction kept 11 bases outside the gene matches. From germline, CDR1 is MDHEN and CDR2 SYDVKM. The DNA for the CDR3 is TGTGCCAGCAGTCAAGGGACAGACGGGCGCGGCTACACCTTC. It is translated as CASSQGTDGRGYTF.

V is TRBV28 and J is TRBJ1-3; D remains unclear. The V end lost 3 bases, the J end lost 7 bases, and 4 bases lay between the germline ends. Germline V lookup: CDR1 MDHEN, CDR2 SYDVKM. The CDR3 extends over 11 amino acids. This CDR3 reads CASSFSNTIYF. CDR3 in DNA: TGTGCCAGCAGTTTTTCCAACACCATATATTTT.

This clonotype was seen ten or more times. This chain links TRBV27 with TRBJ1-2; D gene unclear. The V end was cut by 9 bases, the J end by 4 bases, with 15 bases between. The CDR3 totals 13 residues. Germline V gene sequence: CDR1 MNHEY, CDR2 SMNVEV (reference sequence). The CDR3 nucleotides are TGTGCCAGTCGAGGCGGGATTCTCTATGGCTACACCTTC. It is translated as CASRGGILYGYTF.

The chain links TRBV9 to TRBJ1-2, with 7 bases aligning to TRBD1. This CDR3 is built from 17 residues. The V gene end was trimmed by 3 bases and the J gene end by 0 bases; junction bases not matched to a gene: 11. Germline CDR1 and CDR2: SGDLS and YYNGEE. Written as DNA, the CDR3 is TGTGCCAGCAGCGCAGCCCTCCCGGGACAGCCTAACTATGGCTACACCTTC. Translated: CASSAALPGQPNYGYTF.

The rearrangement joins TRBV7-3 to TRBJ2-2; D is perhaps TRBD2 (5 bases). Germline CDR1 SGHTA, CDR2 FQGTGA. Trimming pared 1 base from V and 5 bases from J, leaving 11 bases between. The CDR3 contains 15 residues. CDR3 in DNA: TGTGCCAGCAGCTTAAGGCCAACGGGGACCGGGGAGCTGTTTTTT. Its protein is CASSLRPTGTGELFF.

The V and J genes are TRBV7-6 and TRBJ2-2; 9 bases line up with TRBD2. The junction had 3 bases not matched to a gene; V was cut back by 1 base and J by 6 bases. Per the germline V gene, CDR1 is SGHVS and CDR2 is FNYEAQ. There are 15 residues in the CDR3. The CDR3 reads CASSLGSSGAGELFF. The CDR3 nucleotides are TGTGCCAGCAGCTTAGGATCTAGCGGGGCCGGGGAGCTGTTTTTT.

The rearrangement uses TRBV9 and TRBJ1-6, with 8 bases matching TRBD1. The CDR3 is 15 amino acids. The V segment lost 4 bases and the J segment 7 bases; nucleotides outside the gene matches: 7. The germline CDR1 and CDR2 sequences are SGDLS and YYNGEE. DNA of the CDR3: TGTGCCAGCAGCCTTCAGACAGGGGTCAATTCACCCCTCCACTTT. Translating it yields CASSLQTGVNSPLHF.

About this clonotype: The CDR3 does not end in the conserved phenylalanine or tryptophan, so this is likely a read error. This chain uses TRBV13 with TRBJ1-1; D gene unclear. V lost 3 bases to trimming and J lost 3 bases, with 14 bases between them. The CDR3 covers 15 residues. From germline, CDR1 is PRHDT and CDR2 FYEKMQ (reference sequence). In DNA, the CDR3 is TGTGCCAGCAGCTTCTGGACGGCGGGAGACACTGAAGCTTTCATT. This translates into CASSFWTAGDTEAFI.

This clonotype was seen at least ten times. The rearrangement links TRBV20-1 to TRBJ2-5; D might be TRBD1 (6 bases). Trimming took 2 bases from V and 2 from J, leaving 6 bases between them. The CDR3 has 12 residues. Germline CDR1 DFQATT, CDR2 SNEGSKA (reference sequence). Here the CDR3 reads CSARQGQETQYF. Written as DNA, the CDR3 is TGCAGTGCTAGACAGGGGCAAGAGACCCAGTACTTC.

This clonotype was seen only a few times. In DNA form, the CDR3 reads TGTGCCAGCAGCCGGGAAGGAGGCTTCGAAGAGACCCAGTACTTC. Residues: CASSREGGFEETQYF. The V and J genes are TRBV4-2 and TRBJ2-5, with D possibly matching TRBD2 (5 bases). There are 15 residues in the CDR3. The V and J ends lost 4 bases and 3 bases respectively, with 15 bases between them. Germline CDR1 and CDR2: LGHNA and YNFKEQ.

This chain links TRBV7-8 with TRBJ2-5, with 12 bases identical to TRBD2. V dropped 7 bases and J dropped 3; count of bases not matched to a gene: 3. The CDR3 consists of 14 residues. Germline V gives CDR1 SGHVS, CDR2 FQNEAQ. The CDR3 sequence is CASTGLAGKETQYF. The CDR3 DNA sequence: TGTGCCAGCACCGGACTAGCGGGAAAAGAGACCCAGTACTTC. Combining the CDR3 with reference TRBV7-8 and TRBJ2-5 gives the whole variable domain GAGVSQSPRYKVAKRGQDVALRCDPISGHVSLFWYQQALGQGPEFLTYFQNEAQLDKSGLPSDRFFAERPEGSVSTLKIQRTQQEDSAVYLCASTGLAGKETQYFGPGTRLLVL.

The chain has TRBV9 and TRBJ2-1; 7 bases match TRBD2. This CDR3 is 14 amino acids long. V shed 0 bases and J 6 bases; nucleotides not matched to a gene: 3. Germline CDR1 is SGDLS and CDR2 is YYNGEE. The DNA for the CDR3 is TGTGCCAGCAGCGTAGAGGGGACTACCAATGAGCAGTTCTTC. Its translation: CASSVEGTTNEQFF.

This clonotype was counted a few times. The chain is built from TRBV20-1 and TRBJ2-1, with TRBD2 matching 14 bases. CDR3 length: 20 amino acids. V was clipped by 6 bases and J by 0 bases; unmatched bases: 16. Germline loops: CDR1 DFQATT, CDR2 SNEGSKA (reference sequence). The chain's CDR3 is CSATAITGLAGVRSYNEQFF. In DNA form, the CDR3 reads TGCAGTGCCACTGCTATTACGGGACTAGCGGGAGTGCGCTCCTACAATGAGCAGTTCTTC.

The rearrangement uses TRBV29-1 and TRBJ2-1; D tentatively reads TRBD1 or TRBD2 (5 bases each). This CDR3 spans 11 amino acids. Trimming took 7 bases from V and 5 from J, leaving 9 bases between them. Germline CDR1 is SQVTM and CDR2 is ANQGSEA. CDR3 bases: TGCAGCGGGGGGTCCGACAATGAGCAGTTCTTC. This translates into CSGGSDNEQFF.

In this sample, this clonotype turned up a few times. This chain joins TRBV6-5 and TRBJ2-7; the D gene is possibly TRBD2 (5 bases). There are 15 residues in the CDR3. Germline-derived CDR1 and CDR2 are MNHEY and SVGAGI. V lost 0 bases and J 4 bases, leaving 13 bases between the germline ends. CDR3 in DNA: TGTGCCAGCAGTTACTCGAAAGAGGGATGGTACGAGCAGTACTTC. Encoded protein: CASSYSKEGWYEQYF.

This clonotype has a count of ten or more. The chain couples TRBV20-1 to TRBJ1-2, with 9 bases matching TRBD1. This CDR3 is built from 14 residues. The V gene end was trimmed by 6 bases and the J gene end by 2 bases; junction bases not matched to a gene: 7. Germline V gene lookup returns CDR1 DFQATT and CDR2 SNEGSKA (reference sequence). CDR3 protein: CSAGGQGGNYGYTF. As DNA, the CDR3 is TGCAGTGCGGGGGGACAGGGAGGAAACTATGGCTACACCTTC.